This T cell receptor beta chain was retrieved from a study of vaccination and CD4 T cells after COVID-19. Concerning this clonotype: Its antigen is currently unknown.

Treatment described: roughly 10-day PBMC culture with coronavirus spike peptide pools or control peptides (ViraFEST assay). The Oncomine TCR Beta short-read assay was applied to DNA of cultured CD4+ T cells. TCRdb reprocessed the PCR reads via MiXCR and lists one record per CDR3 protein. The sample yields about 21,000 distinct CDR3 sequences, 44% seen once. This CDR3 has 14 amino acids. The V end lost 5 bases, the J end lost 1 base, and 11 bases lay between the germline ends. The germline V gene encodes CDR1 SGHNT and CDR2 YENEEA. This TCR was recovered from a human donor who had recovered from COVID-19. V usage is TRBV11-3 and J usage is TRBJ2-5; D possibly corresponds to TRBD1 (6 bases). The starting material was CD4+ T cells from blood, cultured in vitro, obtained before SARS-CoV-2 vaccination. The CDR3, as DNA: TGTGCCAGCAGCGTCGGACAGACCCAAGAGACCCAGTACTTC. Translating gives CASSVGQTQETQYF.